This T cell receptor beta chain was profiled in a study of naive CD8 T cells in extremely preterm neonates. Findings and limits, study-wide: Preterm neonate repertoires were significantly less rich by iChao1 than others. Preterm infants showed shorter CDR3s, fewer N additions and less trimming than older groups.

Samples were taken at extremely preterm deliveries at 23-27 weeks of gestation. Sorting kept Annexin V-negative CD3+CD8+CD45RA+CCR7+ naive T cells. This clone was seen once. Its matching antigen is unknown. TCRdb's table, derived via immunoSEQ multiplex PCR, lists solely in-frame clones and lacks some. The table records 21,000 or so clones, about 91% of them present only once. The sample consisted of naive CD8+ T cells from cord blood. This TCR came from a boy who was born preterm.

This CDR3 is CASSDPSTSGGGTQYF. DNA for the CDR3: TGTGCCAGCAGTGACCCTTCGACTAGCGGGGGGGGGACCCAGTACTTC. The chain joins TRBV25-1 to TRBJ2-5; 14 bases line up with TRBD2. From germline, CDR1 is MGHDK and CDR2 SYGVNS. The CDR3 sequence is 16 residues long. V was clipped by 3 bases and J by 7 bases; unmatched bases: 7.